This is a list of T cell receptor beta chains from one sample in a study of T cell clusters in autoimmune cytopenias. Each CDR3 protein gets one entry in TCRdb, which reprocessed the multiplex PCR reads and gives no DNA. The sample holds 6,000 to 6,500 distinct CDR3 sequences. These data are also associated with another study on T cell repertoires in aging, cancer and after chemotherapy.

Sequenced input: peripheral blood. Receptors originate from a human donor in good health. The CDR3 runs from the conserved cysteine through the conserved F or W. The size entry is marked missing in some rows and otherwise reads once, few, many or a size class.

cdr3_length | j_call | v_call | clone_size | cdr3_aa
18 | TRBJ2-3 | TRBV12-3/TRBV12-4 | . | CASSNKHYRLVVTDTQYF
15 | TRBJ2-3 | TRBV12-3/TRBV12-4 | medium-sized | CATVEGTGYTDTQYF
15 | TRBJ2-1 | TRBV29-1 | . | CSVEVWDSAYNEQFF
13 | TRBJ2-1 | TRBV29-1 | medium-sized | CSVRRRGGNEQFF
14 | TRBJ2-1 | TRBV18 | medium-sized | CASSQVGQDNEQFF
16 | TRBJ2-3 | TRBV5-1 | . | CASSPSSAGGVDTQYF
15 | TRBJ2-7 | TRBV7-2 | . | CASSLARIQFLEQYF
14 | TRBJ2-1 | TRBV24-1 | . | CATSDFDRYNEQFF
14 | TRBJ2-7 | TRBV29-1 | large | CSVYTGQGAYEQYF
15 | TRBJ2-1 | TRBV6-5 | medium-sized | CASSYSGSSYNEQFF
14 | TRBJ1-2 | TRBV5-6 | . | CASSNSGPAGGYTF
14 | TRBJ2-1 | TRBV18 | . | CASSPSLGNNEQFF
14 | TRBJ1-4 | TRBV6-6 | . | CASSPRAGNEKLFF
13 | TRBJ1-5 | TRBV5-6 | medium-sized | CASSFSGRQPQHF
17 | TRBJ2-1 | TRBV13 | . | CASSPTRGVVSYNEQFF
16 | TRBJ2-1 | TRBV27 | . | CASSVRDRGSYNEQFF
15 | TRBJ2-1 | TRBV11-3 | medium-sized | CASSSPGGDYNEQFF
14 | TRBJ1-2 | TRBV29-1 | medium-sized | CSVIEQGIYYGYTF
17 | TRBJ2-5 | TRBV7-2 | . | CASSPGTSGGFQETQYF
12 | TRBJ2-7 | TRBV6-5 | medium-sized | CASKDVGDEQYF
13 | TRBJ1-5 | TRBV6-1 | . | CATSGQLNQPQHF
16 | TRBJ1-2 | TRBV15 | . | CATSRDQNGWDYGYTF
13 | TRBJ2-5 | TRBV6-1 | . | CASSLPGVETQYF